This T cell receptor beta chain was sequenced for a study of shared clonotypes between healthy human individuals. The CDR3 length is 15 residues. The germline V and J ends were trimmed by 1 base and 6 bases, with 12 bases remaining between them. CDR1 SGHTA and CDR2 FQGTGA come from the germline V gene. Using immunoSEQ multiplex PCR, the repertoire was profiled, and TCRdb retains in-frame clones only, with some absent. The profile shows a few million clones, over 85% of them singletons. The TCR sequence derives from a man aged 18 to 30 in good health. Some clones in this sample may be carry-over from other donors' samples. The chain couples TRBV7-3 to TRBJ2-2; D is ambiguous. Sequences were obtained from naive CD4+ T cells from PBMCs. Subset here: CD45RA+ positively selected. CDR3: CASSLMGVAAGELFF. Here the CDR3 DNA reads TGTGCCAGCAGCTTAATGGGTGTAGCCGCCGGGGAGCTGTTTTTT.